This T cell receptor (beta chain) was sequenced in a study of cytotoxic CD8 clonotypes in ibrutinib-treated CLL. Findings and caveats of the study: Before falling back toward baseline at progression, clonality had risen at the time of ibrutinib response.

Measured with immunoSEQ multiplex PCR; TCRdb has only the in-frame clones, and not every one. The sample shows about 180,000 clones, around 80% of them seen only once. Germline trimming cut 0 bases from V and 5 bases from J; bases unmatched to any gene: 1. CDR1 and CDR2 from the germline V gene are SGDLS and YYNGEE. This CDR3 comprises 13 residues. Roughly 2 micrograms of genomic DNA from cryopreserved PBMCs went into TCR beta libraries. Comments on this clone: Its antigen is not identified.

This specimen consisted of PBMCs, obtained after 24 months of ibrutinib treatment. The rearrangement joins TRBV9 to TRBJ1-1; 7 bases are a match to TRBD1. The TCR comes from a human donor with chronic lymphocytic leukemia. As DNA, the CDR3 is TGTGCCAGCAGCGTAGTCAGGGGGACTGAAGCTTTCTTT. As protein: CASSVVRGTEAFF. The whole variable domain, remainder taken from reference TRBV9 and TRBJ1-1, is DSGVTQTPKHLITATGQRVTLRCSPRSGDLSVYWYQQSLDQGLQFLIQYYNGEERAKGNILERFSAQQFPDLHSELNLSSLELGDSALYFCASSVVRGTEAFFGQGTRLTVV.